The present TCR beta chain was sequenced within a study of T cell changes during pregnancy in multiple sclerosis. Sequencing was performed with immunoSEQ multiplex PCR; in TCRdb, only in-frame clones are kept and a portion is missing. The profile shows about 83,000 clones, roughly nine tenths of them singletons. Germline loops: CDR1 MGHRA, CDR2 YSYEKL. The CDR3 runs to 16 residues. The ends lost 0 bases at V and 8 bases at J; junction bases unmatched: 8. This clonotype was obtained from a female donor in good health, serving as a control in a pregnancy study. Some clones in this sample may be carry-over from other donors' samples. Here the sequenced sample was PBMCs, taken in the first trimester of pregnancy. The chain carries TRBV4-1 and TRBJ2-1, with 9 bases aligning to TRBD2. DNA of the CDR3: TGCGCCAGCAGCCAAGAGTGGCGGGGGGGCCGGGATGAGCAGTTCTTC. Its protein product is CASSQEWRGGRDEQFF.